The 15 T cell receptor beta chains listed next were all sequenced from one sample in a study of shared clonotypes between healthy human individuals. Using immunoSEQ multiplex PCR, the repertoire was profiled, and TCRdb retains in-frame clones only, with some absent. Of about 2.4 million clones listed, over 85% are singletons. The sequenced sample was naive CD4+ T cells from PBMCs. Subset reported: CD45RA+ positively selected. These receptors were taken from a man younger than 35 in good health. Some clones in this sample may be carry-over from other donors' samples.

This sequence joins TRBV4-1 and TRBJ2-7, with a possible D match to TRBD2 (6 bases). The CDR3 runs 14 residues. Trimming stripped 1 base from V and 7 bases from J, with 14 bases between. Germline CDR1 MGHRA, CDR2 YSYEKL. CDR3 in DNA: TGCGCCAGCAGCCAAGCGGGAGCTGTGCGGGAGCAGTACTTC. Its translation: CASSQAGAVREQYF.

CDR3 loop: CASSQNIGSPLHF. The CDR3 DNA reads as TGCGCCAGCAGCCAGAACATAGGATCACCCCTCCACTTT. The chain has TRBV5-1 and TRBJ1-6; D gene unclear. CDR1 is SGHRS, CDR2 YFSETQ, per germline. With 4 bases removed from V and 10 bases from J, the gap between germline ends came to 12 bases. The CDR3 runs to 13 residues.

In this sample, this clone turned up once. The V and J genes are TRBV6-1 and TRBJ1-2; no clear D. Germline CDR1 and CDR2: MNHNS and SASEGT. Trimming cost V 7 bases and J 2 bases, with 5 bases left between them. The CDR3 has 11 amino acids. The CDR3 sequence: CASTKNYGYTF. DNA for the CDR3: TGTGCCAGCACCAAGAACTATGGCTACACCTTC.

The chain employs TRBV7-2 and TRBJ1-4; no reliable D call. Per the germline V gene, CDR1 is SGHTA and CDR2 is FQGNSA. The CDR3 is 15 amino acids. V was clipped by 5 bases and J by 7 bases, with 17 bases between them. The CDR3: CASSRGLPAGEKLFF. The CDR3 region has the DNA TGTGCCAGCAGCCGAGGACTCCCCGCAGGTGAAAAACTGTTTTTT.

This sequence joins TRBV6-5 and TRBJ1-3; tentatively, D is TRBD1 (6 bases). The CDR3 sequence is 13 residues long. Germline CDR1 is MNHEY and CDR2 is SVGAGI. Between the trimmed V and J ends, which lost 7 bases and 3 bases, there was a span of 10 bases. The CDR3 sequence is CASNEGVGNTIYF. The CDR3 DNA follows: TGTGCCAGCAACGAGGGGGTTGGAAACACCATATATTTT.

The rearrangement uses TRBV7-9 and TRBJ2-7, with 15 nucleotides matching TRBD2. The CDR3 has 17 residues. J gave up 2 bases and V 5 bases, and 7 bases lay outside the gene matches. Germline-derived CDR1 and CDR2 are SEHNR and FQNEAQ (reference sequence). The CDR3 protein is CASSEPRTSGRAYEQYF. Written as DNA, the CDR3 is TGTGCCAGCAGCGAACCGCGGACTAGCGGGAGGGCCTACGAGCAGTACTTC.

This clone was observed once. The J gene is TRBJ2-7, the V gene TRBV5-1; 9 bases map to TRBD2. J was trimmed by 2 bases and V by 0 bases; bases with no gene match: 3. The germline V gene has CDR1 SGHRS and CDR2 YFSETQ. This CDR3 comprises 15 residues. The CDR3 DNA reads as TGCGCCAGCAGCTTGGTTAGCGGGAGTGCCTACGAGCAGTACTTC. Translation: CASSLVSGSAYEQYF. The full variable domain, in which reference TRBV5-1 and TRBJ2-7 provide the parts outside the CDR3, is KAGVTQTPRYLIKTRGQQVTLSCSPISGHRSVSWYQQTPGQGLQFLFEYFSETQRNKGNFPGRFSGRQFSNSRSEMNVSTLELGDSALYLCASSLVSGSAYEQYFGPGTRLTVT.

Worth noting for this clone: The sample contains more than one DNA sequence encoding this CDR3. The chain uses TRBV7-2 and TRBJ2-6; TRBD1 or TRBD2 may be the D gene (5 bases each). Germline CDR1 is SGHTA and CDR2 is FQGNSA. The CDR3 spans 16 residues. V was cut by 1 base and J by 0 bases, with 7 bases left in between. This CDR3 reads CASSLVGGSGANVLTF. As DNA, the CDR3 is TGTGCCAGCAGCTTAGTTGGGGGCTCTGGGGCCAACGTCCTGACTTTC.

For the CDR3, the DNA is TGTGCCAGCAGCTTGCCGAGCAAGGGGACGAGTAATGAGCAGTTCTTC. Translating gives CASSLPSKGTSNEQFF. This chain links TRBV5-4 with TRBJ2-1; D may match TRBD1 or TRBD2 (5 bases each). V shed 1 base and J shed 7 bases, with 18 bases lying between them. Per germline, CDR1 SGHNT and CDR2 YYREEE (reference sequence). The CDR3 loop spans 16 amino acids.

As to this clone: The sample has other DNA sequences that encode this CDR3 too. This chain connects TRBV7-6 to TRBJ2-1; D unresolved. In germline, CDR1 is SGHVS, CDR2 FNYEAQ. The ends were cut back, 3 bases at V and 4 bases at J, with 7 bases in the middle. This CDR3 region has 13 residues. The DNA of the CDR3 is TGTGCCAGCAGCTTGTCTTCGTACAATGAGCAGTTCTTC. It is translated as CASSLSSYNEQFF.

The CDR3 DNA is TGCGCCAACAGGGGGCGGGTTACCGGGGAGCTGTTTTTT. It is translated as CANRGRVTGELFF. The chain is built from TRBV23-1 and TRBJ2-2; the match to TRBD1 covers 9 bases. TRBV23-1 is recorded as an ORF, its role being uncertain. This CDR3 is built from 13 residues. Trimming cost V 10 bases and J 5 bases; bases outside gene matches: 5.

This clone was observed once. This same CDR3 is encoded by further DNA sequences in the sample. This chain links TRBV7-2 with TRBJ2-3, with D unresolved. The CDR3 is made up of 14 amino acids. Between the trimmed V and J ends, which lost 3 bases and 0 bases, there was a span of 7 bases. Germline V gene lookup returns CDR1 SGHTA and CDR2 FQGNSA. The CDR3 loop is CASSFASSTDTQYF. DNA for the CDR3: TGTGCCAGCAGCTTCGCTTCTAGCACAGATACGCAGTATTTT.

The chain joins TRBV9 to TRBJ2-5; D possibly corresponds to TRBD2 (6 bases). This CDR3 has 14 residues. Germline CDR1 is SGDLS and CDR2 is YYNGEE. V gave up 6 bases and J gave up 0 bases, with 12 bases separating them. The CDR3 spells CASTQGRYQETQYF. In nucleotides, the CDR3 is TGTGCCAGCACCCAAGGGAGGTACCAAGAGACCCAGTACTTC. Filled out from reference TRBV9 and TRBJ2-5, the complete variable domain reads DSGVTQTPKHLITATGQRVTLRCSPRSGDLSVYWYQQSLDQGLQFLIQYYNGEERAKGNILERFSAQQFPDLHSELNLSSLELGDSALYFCASTQGRYQETQYFGPGTRLLVL.

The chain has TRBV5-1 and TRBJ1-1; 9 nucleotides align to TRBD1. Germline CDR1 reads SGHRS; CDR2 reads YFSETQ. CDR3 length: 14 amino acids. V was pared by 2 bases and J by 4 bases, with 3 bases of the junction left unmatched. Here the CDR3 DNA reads TGCGCCAGCAGCTTAAAGGACAGGGGCACTGAAGCTTTCTTT. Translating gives CASSLKDRGTEAFF.

CDR3 in DNA: TGTGCCAGCAGTACGCAAGATGCAACTAATGAAAAACTGTTTTTT. Translated, it gives CASSTQDATNEKLFF. The chain carries TRBV27 and TRBJ1-4; D remains unclear. The germline CDR1 and CDR2 sequences are MNHEY and SMNVEV (reference sequence). CDR3 length equals 15 residues. Trimming removed 5 bases at V and 0 bases at J, with 10 bases between.